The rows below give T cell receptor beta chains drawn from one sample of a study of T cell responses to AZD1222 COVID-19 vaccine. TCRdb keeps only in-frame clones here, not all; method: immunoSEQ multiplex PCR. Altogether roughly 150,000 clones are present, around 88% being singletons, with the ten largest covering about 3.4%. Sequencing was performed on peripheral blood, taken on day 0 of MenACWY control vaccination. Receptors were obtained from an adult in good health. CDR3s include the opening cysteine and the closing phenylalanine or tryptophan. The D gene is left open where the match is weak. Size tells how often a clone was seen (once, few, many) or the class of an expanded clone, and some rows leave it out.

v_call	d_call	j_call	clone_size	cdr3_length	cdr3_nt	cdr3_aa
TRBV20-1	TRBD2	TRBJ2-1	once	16	TGCAGTGCTAGTGACCTGACTAGCGGGAGAGGGAGTGAGCAGTTCTTC	CSASDLTSGRGSEQFF
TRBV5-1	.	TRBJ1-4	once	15	TGCGCCAGCAGCTTGCGGGTTGCAACTAATGAAAAACTGTTTTTT	CASSLRVATNEKLFF
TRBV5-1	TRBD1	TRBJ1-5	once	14	TGCGCCAGCAGCTCTAGGACAGGGGATCAGCCCCAGCATTTT	CASSSRTGDQPQHF
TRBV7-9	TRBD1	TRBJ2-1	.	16	TGTGCCAGCAGCCCCACAGGGGCAAGCTCCTACAATGAGCAGTTCTTC	CASSPTGASSYNEQFF
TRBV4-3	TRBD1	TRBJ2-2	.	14	TGCGCCAGCAGCTGGAACAGGGGAACCGGGGAGCTGTTTTTT	CASSWNRGTGELFF
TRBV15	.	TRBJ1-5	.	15	TGTGCCACCAGCAGAGGCCCAGCCAACATCCAGCCCCAGCATTTT	CATSRGPANIQPQHF
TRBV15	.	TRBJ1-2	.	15	TGTGCCACCAGCAGTTCCGGGGGAACCGGGTATGGCTACACCTTC	CATSSSGGTGYGYTF
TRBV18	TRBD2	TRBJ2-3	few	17	TGTGCCAGCTCGCCCGGGACTAGCGGGAGAAGGTCAGATACGCAGTATTTT	CASSPGTSGRRSDTQYF
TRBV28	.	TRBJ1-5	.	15	TGTGCCAGCAGTTTCCGGGGAATTGGCAATCAGCCCCAGCATTTT	CASSFRGIGNQPQHF
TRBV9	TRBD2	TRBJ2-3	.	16	TGTGCCAGCAGCGTTCTAGCGGGGAGGGGGACAGATACGCAGTATTTT	CASSVLAGRGTDTQYF
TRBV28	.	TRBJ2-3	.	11	TGTGCCAGCAGTTTATCCAATACGCAGTATTTT	CASSLSNTQYF
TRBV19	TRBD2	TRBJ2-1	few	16	TGTGCCAGTAGTATGAGAGGACTAGCGGAACTGAGGGAGCAGTTCTTC	CASSMRGLAELREQFF
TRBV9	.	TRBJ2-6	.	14	TGTGCCAGTTCCAGTTACTCTGGGGCCAACGTCCTGACTTTC	CASSSYSGANVLTF
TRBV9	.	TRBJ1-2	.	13	TGTGCCAGCAGCGTAGAAACAGGCTATGGCTACACCTTC	CASSVETGYGYTF
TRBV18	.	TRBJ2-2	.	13	TGTGCCAGCTCACCACAGGGAATCGGGGAGCTGTTTTTT	CASSPQGIGELFF
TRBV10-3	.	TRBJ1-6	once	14	TGTGCCATCAGTGTAGGGGTCGATAATTCACCCCTCCACTTT	CAISVGVDNSPLHF
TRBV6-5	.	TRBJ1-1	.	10	TGTGCCAGCAGGGTAACTGAAGCTTTCTTT	CASRVTEAFF
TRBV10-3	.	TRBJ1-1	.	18	TGTGCCATCAGTGATTTCACCCGGGCCTTGGCCCTTAACACTGAAGCTTTCTTT	CAISDFTRALALNTEAFF
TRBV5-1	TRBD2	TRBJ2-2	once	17	TGCGCCAGCAGCTTCCGTATAGCGGGGGGGAACACCGGGGAGCTGTTTTTT	CASSFRIAGGNTGELFF
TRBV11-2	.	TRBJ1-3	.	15	TGTGCCAGCAGCTTCGGTCAGGGATCTGGAAACACCATATATTTT	CASSFGQGSGNTIYF
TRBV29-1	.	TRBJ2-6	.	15	TGCAGCGTCCGGACAGCGAGTGGGGGGGCCAACGTCCTGACTTTC	CSVRTASGGANVLTF
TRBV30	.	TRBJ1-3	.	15	TGTGCCTGGAGTGTACTTCAGGGGCCTGGAAACACCATATATTTT	CAWSVLQGPGNTIYF
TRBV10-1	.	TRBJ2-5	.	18	TGCGCCAGCAGAAAAACCACGGGGACTGAGTCTAAGAAAGAGACCCAGTACTTC	CASRKTTGTESKKETQYF
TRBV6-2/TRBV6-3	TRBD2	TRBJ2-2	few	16	TGTGCCAGCAGTTACCGAGCGGGAACGGGCACCGGGGAGCTGTTTTTT	CASSYRAGTGTGELFF
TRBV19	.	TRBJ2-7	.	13	TGTGCCAGTAGTATACAGGCAGGGGACGAGCAGTACTTC	CASSIQAGDEQYF
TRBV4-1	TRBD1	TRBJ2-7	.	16	TGCGCCAGCAGCCAAGCGCCGGACAGGGTGACCTACGAGCAGTACTTC	CASSQAPDRVTYEQYF
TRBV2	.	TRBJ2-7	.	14	TGTGCCAGCAGTTCACCGGGACCCTACTACGAGCAGTACTTC	CASSSPGPYYEQYF
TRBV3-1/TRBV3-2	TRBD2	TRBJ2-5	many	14	TGTGCCAGCAGCCTAGGCGGGGGGAAAGAGACCCAGTACTTC	CASSLGGGKETQYF
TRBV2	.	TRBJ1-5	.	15	TGTGCCAGCAGTGGCGGAGGGGGGCCTGGCCAGCCCCAGCATTTT	CASSGGGGPGQPQHF
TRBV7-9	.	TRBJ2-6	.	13	TGTGCCAGTCGGGATTCTGGGGCCAACGTCCTGACTTTC	CASRDSGANVLTF
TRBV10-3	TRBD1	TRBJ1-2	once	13	TGTGCCATCAGTGGACAGGGGGCTCGGGGCTACACCTTC	CAISGQGARGYTF
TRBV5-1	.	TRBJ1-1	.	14	TGCGCCAGCAGCCTGACCGACAGAAACACTGAAGCTTTCTTT	CASSLTDRNTEAFF